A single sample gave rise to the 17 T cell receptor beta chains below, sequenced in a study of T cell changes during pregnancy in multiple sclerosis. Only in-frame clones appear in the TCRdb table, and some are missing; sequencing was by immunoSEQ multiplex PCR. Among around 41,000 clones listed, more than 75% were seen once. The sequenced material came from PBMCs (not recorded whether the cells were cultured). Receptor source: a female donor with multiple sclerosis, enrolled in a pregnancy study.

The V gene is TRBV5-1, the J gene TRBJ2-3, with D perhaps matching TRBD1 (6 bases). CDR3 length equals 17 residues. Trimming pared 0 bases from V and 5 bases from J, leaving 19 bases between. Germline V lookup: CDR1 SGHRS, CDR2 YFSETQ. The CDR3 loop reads CASSLGGQLFNRDTQYF. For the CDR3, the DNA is TGCGCCAGCAGCTTGGGAGGACAGCTTTTCAACCGAGATACGCAGTATTTT. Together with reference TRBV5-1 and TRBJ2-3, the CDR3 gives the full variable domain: KAGVTQTPRYLIKTRGQQVTLSCSPISGHRSVSWYQQTPGQGLQFLFEYFSETQRNKGNFPGRFSGRQFSNSRSEMNVSTLELGDSALYLCASSLGGQLFNRDTQYFGPGTRLTVL.

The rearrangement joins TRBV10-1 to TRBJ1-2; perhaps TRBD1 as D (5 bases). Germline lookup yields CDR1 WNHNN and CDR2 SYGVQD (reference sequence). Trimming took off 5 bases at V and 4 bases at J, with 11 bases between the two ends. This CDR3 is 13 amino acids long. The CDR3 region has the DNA TGCGCCAGCAGTCGGGACGAGACCTATGGCTACACCTTC. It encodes CASSRDETYGYTF.

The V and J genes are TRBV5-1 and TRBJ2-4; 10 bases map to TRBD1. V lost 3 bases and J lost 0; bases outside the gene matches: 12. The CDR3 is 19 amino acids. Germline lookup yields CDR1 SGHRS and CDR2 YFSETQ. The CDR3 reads CASSSLAGQGKLAKNIQYF. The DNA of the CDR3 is TGCGCCAGCAGCTCGCTGGCGGGACAGGGGAAACTAGCCAAAAACATTCAGTACTTC.

Here the CDR3 reads CASTPIAGADGYTF. For the CDR3, the DNA is TGTGCCAGCACCCCTATCGCGGGGGCGGATGGCTACACCTTC. The V gene is TRBV4-2, the J gene TRBJ1-2; D may be TRBD1 (6 bases). The germline V and J ends were trimmed by 7 bases and 6 bases, with 18 bases remaining between them. Germline lookup yields CDR1 LGHNA and CDR2 YNFKEQ. The CDR3 sequence is 14 residues long.

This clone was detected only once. CDR3 nucleotide sequence: TGTGCCAGCAGTGATTCCCTCCAGGGGGCCTATGGCTACACCTTC. Translation gives CASSDSLQGAYGYTF. This rearrangement joins TRBV25-1 to TRBJ1-2, with 8 bases identical to TRBD1. Germline lookup yields CDR1 MGHDK and CDR2 SYGVNS. This CDR3 has 15 residues. Germline trimming cut 3 bases from V and 4 bases from J; bases unmatched to any gene: 7.

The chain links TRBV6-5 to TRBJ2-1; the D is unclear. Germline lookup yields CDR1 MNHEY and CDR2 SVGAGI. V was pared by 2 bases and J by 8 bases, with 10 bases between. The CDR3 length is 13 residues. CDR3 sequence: CASSYRAGDEQFF. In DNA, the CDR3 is TGTGCCAGCAGTTACAGGGCTGGGGATGAGCAGTTCTTC.

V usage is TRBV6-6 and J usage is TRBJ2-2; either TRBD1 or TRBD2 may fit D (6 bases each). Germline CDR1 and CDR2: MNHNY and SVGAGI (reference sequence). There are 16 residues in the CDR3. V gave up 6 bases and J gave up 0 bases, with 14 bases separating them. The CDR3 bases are TGTGCCAGCAGCCGGGGGCCAGCTTCGAACACCGGGGAGCTGTTTTTT. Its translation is CASSRGPASNTGELFF.

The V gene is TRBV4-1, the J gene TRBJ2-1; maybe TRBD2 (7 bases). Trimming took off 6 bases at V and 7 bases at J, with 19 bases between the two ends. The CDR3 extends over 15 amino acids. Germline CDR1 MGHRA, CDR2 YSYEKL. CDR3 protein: CASREGGGPRNEQFF. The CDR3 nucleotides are TGCGCCAGCAGAGAAGGGGGAGGGCCTAGAAATGAGCAGTTCTTC.

CDR3 sequence: CSVTGRVGNEQFF. Written as DNA, the CDR3 is TGCAGCGTTACTGGTCGGGTTGGCAATGAGCAGTTCTTC. The chain uses TRBV29-1 and TRBJ2-1; D uncertain. V dropped 5 bases and J dropped 6 bases, with 14 bases sitting between them. The germline V gene encodes CDR1 SQVTM and CDR2 ANQGSEA. The CDR3 has 13 amino acids.

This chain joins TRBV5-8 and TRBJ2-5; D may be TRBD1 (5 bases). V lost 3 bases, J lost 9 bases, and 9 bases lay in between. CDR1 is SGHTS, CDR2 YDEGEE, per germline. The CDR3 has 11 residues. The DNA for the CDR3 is TGTGCCAGCAGCTGGGGCTGGGCCCAGTACTTC. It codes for CASSWGWAQYF. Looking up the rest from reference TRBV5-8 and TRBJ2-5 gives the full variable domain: EAGVTQSPTHLIKTRGQQATLRCSPISGHTSVYWYQQALGLGLQFLLWYDEGEERNRGNFPPRFSGRQFPNYSSELNVNALELEDSALYLCASSWGWAQYFGPGTRLLVL.

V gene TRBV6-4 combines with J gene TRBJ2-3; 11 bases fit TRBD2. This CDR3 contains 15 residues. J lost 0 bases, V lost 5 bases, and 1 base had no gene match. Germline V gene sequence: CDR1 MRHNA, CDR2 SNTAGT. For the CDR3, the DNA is TGTGCCAGCAGTTCTAGCGGGGGGAGCACAGATACGCAGTATTTT. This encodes CASSSSGGSTDTQYF.

CDR3: CASRSPYTSGRRDTQYF. The CDR3, as DNA: TGTGCCAGCAGATCCCCCTACACTAGCGGGAGACGGGATACGCAGTATTTT. This chain connects TRBV11-2 to TRBJ2-3; 11 nucleotides align to TRBD2. Germline trimming cut 6 bases from V and 6 bases from J; bases unmatched to any gene: 14. CDR1 and CDR2 (germline): SGHAT, FQNNGV. This CDR3 is built from 17 residues.

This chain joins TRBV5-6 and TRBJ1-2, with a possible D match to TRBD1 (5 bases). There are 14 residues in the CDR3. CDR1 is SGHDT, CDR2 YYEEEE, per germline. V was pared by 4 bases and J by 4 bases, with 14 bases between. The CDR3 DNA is TGTGCCAGCAGCAGCGGGACCCGGAGCTATGGCTACACCTTC. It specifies CASSSGTRSYGYTF.

CDR3 sequence: CASSLSGIDTDTQYF. CDR3 DNA sequence: TGTGCCAGCAGCTTGTCAGGGATTGACACAGATACGCAGTATTTT. The V and J genes are TRBV7-2 and TRBJ2-3, with D possibly TRBD1 on 5 matching bases. The CDR3 extends over 15 amino acids. Trimming shortened V by 3 bases and J by 2 bases, and 12 bases separated the two germline ends. Germline V gene lookup returns CDR1 SGHTA and CDR2 FQGNSA.

CDR3 sequence reads: CTSSHGEPQHF. The DNA for the CDR3 is TGCACCAGCAGCCATGGAGAGCCCCAGCATTTT. The rearrangement joins TRBV1 to TRBJ1-5. TRBV1 has pseudogene status. The CDR3 consists of 11 residues.

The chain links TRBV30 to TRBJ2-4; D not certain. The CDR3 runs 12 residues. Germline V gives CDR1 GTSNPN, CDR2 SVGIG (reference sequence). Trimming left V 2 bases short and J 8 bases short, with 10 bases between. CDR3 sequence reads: CAWSPRIYIQYF. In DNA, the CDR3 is TGTGCCTGGAGTCCAAGGATATACATTCAGTACTTC.

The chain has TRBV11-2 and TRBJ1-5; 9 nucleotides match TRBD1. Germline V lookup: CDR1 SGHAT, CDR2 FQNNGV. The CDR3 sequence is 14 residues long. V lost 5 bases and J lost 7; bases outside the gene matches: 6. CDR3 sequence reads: CASSPGTGPQPQHF. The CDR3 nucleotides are TGTGCCAGCAGCCCCGGGACAGGGCCCCAGCCCCAGCATTTT.